This T cell receptor (beta chain) appears in the sequencing data of a study of blood T cell repertoires in COVID-19. This CDR3 has 14 amino acids. Trimming pared 0 bases from V and 7 bases from J, leaving 11 bases between. Germline values: CDR1 SGDLS, CDR2 YYNGEE. The table came from immunoSEQ multiplex PCR; TCRdb's copy has only in-frame clones and leaves some out. The sample holds about 200,000 clones, around 82% seen once. This chain links TRBV9 with TRBJ1-5; a weak D match, TRBD1 (5 bases). The TCR comes from a woman aged 40 to 50 with acute COVID-19. The sequenced sample was PBMCs or T cells enriched from blood (not recorded which). DNA of the CDR3: TGTGCCAGCAGCGTAGACGGGGGTTGGCAGCCCCAGCATTTT. Protein: CASSVDGGWQPQHF. The full variable domain, with the rest looked up from reference TRBV9 and TRBJ1-5, is DSGVTQTPKHLITATGQRVTLRCSPRSGDLSVYWYQQSLDQGLQFLIQYYNGEERAKGNILERFSAQQFPDLHSELNLSSLELGDSALYFCASSVDGGWQPQHFGDGTRLSIL.